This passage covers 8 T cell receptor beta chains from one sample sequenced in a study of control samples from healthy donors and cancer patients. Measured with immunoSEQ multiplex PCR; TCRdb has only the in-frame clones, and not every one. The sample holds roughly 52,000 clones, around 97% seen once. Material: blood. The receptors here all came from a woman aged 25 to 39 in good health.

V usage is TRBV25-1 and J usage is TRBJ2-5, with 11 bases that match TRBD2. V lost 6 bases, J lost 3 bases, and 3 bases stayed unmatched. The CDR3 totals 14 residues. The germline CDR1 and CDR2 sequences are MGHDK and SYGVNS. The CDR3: CASSELAGEETQYF. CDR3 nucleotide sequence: TGTGCCAGCAGCGAACTAGCGGGAGAAGAGACCCAGTACTTC.

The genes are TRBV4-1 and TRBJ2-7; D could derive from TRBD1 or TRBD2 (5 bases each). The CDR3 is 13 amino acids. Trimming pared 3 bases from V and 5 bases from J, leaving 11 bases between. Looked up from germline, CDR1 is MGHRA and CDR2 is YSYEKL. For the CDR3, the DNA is TGCGCCAGCAGCCATTGGGTGGGGGACGAGCAGTACTTC. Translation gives CASSHWVGDEQYF.

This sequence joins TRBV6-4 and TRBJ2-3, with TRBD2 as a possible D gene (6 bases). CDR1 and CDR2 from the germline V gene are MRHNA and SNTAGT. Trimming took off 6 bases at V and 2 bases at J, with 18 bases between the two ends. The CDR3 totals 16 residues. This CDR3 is CASRTGLPPVTDTQYF. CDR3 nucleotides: TGTGCCAGCAGGACCGGACTACCTCCAGTCACAGATACGCAGTATTTT.

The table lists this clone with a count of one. The CDR3: CASSYDRALSYEQYF. CDR3 in DNA: TGTGCCAGCAGCTACGACAGGGCCCTCTCCTACGAGCAGTACTTC. The genes are TRBV5-5 and TRBJ2-7; 7 bases agree with TRBD1. CDR1 is SGHKS, CDR2 YYEKEE, per germline (reference sequence). Trimming took 3 bases from V and 0 from J; bases not matched to a gene: 6. CDR3 length: 15 residues.

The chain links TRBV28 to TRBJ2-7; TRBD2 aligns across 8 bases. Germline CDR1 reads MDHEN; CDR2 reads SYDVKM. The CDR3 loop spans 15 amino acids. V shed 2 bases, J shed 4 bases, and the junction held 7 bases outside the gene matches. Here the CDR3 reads CASSLPGGVGYEQYF. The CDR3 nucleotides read TGTGCCAGCAGTTTACCGGGGGGGGTAGGGTACGAGCAGTACTTC.

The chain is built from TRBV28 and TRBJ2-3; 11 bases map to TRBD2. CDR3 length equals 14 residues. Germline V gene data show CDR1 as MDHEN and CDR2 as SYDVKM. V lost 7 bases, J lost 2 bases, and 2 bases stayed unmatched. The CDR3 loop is CASKLAGDTDTQYF. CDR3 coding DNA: TGTGCCAGCAAACTAGCGGGGGACACAGATACGCAGTATTTT.

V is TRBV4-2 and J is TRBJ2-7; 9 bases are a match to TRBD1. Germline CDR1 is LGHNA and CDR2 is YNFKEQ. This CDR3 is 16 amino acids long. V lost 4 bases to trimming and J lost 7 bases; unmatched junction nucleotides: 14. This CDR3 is CASSPSAGTGLSEQYF. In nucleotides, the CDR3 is TGTGCCAGCAGCCCCAGCGCCGGGACAGGGTTGAGTGAGCAGTACTTC.

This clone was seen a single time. The CDR3 region is CATSEVGFPGEQFF. In DNA form, the CDR3 reads TGTGCCACCAGTGAAGTGGGATTCCCCGGTGAGCAGTTCTTC. The chain recombines TRBV24-1 with TRBJ2-1; no clear D gene. CDR1 and CDR2 (germline): KGHDR, SFDVKD. This CDR3 has 14 residues. The V and J ends lost 4 bases and 9 bases respectively, with 15 bases between them.